This T cell receptor beta chain stems from a study of blood T cell repertoires in COVID-19. The overall study: COVID-19 samples from acute and convalescent phases originated in the United States, Italy and Spain. T cells, B-cell-depleted T cells, or PBMCs provided the cDNA or gDNA that served as material.

A word on this clone: This CDR3 is also generated by other DNA sequences in the sample.

Measured with immunoSEQ multiplex PCR; TCRdb has only the in-frame clones, and not every one. The data hold roughly 290,000 clones, with 90% observed a single time. V lost 2 bases, J lost 2 bases, and 8 bases lay in between. There are 14 residues in the CDR3. Per germline, CDR1 SGHRS and CDR2 YFSETQ. Enrollees, about 18 to 100 years old, lived in approximately 25 US areas. Clinical history reported by participants formed the basis on which cohorts were assigned. The chain couples TRBV5-1 to TRBJ2-1; a weak D match, TRBD1 (6 bases). The specimen was PBMCs or T cells enriched from blood (not recorded which). The sequence derives from a woman under 30 with acute COVID-19. For the CDR3, the DNA is TGCGCCAGCAGCTTAGGGGGACCCTACAATGAGCAGTTCTTC. Protein: CASSLGGPYNEQFF.